One T cell receptor beta chain is described in this entry. TCRdb ran MiXCR on the PCR reads and lists one entry per CDR3 protein. Among about 7,600 distinct CDR3 sequences, 45% were seen once, and the ten largest hold around 95%. This record belongs to a study of CD4 and CD8 cells across lung adenocarcinoma regions. The CDR3 is 14 residues long. V gave up 8 bases and J gave up 0 bases; unmatched junction bases: 2. Germline CDR1 WNHNN, CDR2 SYGVQD (reference sequence). The source of this sequence is a male donor with lung adenocarcinoma. The CD4 and CD8 labels of this study may be unreliable. The specimen sequenced was CD8+ T cells from the center of a lung tumor. V is TRBV10-1 and J is TRBJ2-1; 9 bases are shared with TRBD1. For the CDR3, the DNA is TGCGCCAGCGGGACAGGGAGCTCCTACAATGAGCAGTTCTTC. This gives the protein CASGTGSSYNEQFF.